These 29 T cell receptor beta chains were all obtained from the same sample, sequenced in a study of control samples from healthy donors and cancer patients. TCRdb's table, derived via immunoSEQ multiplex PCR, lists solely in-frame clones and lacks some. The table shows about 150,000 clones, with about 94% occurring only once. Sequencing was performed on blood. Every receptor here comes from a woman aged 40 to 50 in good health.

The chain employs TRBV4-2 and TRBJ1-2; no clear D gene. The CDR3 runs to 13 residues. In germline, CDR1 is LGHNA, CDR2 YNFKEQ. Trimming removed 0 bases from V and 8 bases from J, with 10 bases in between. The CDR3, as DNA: TGTGCCAGCAGCCAAGATAGGAAGGACGGCTACACCTTC. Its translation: CASSQDRKDGYTF.

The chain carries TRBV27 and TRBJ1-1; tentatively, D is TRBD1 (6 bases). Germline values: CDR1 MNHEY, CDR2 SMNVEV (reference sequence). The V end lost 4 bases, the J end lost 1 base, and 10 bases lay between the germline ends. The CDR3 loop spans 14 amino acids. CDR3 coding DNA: TGTGCCAGCAGTTCCGGAGGGGGGAACACTGAAGCTTTCTTT. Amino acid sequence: CASSSGGGNTEAFF.

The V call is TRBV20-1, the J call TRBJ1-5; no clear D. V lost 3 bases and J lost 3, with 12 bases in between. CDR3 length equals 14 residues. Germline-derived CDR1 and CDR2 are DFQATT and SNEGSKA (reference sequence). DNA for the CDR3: TGCAGTGCTAGTAAGGTCCCAATCAATCAGCCCCAGCATTTT. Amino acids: CSASKVPINQPQHF.

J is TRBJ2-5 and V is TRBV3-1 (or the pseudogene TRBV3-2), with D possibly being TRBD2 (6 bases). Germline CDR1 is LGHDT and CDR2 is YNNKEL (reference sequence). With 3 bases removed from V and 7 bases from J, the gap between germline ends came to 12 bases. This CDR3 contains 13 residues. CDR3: CASSQGTGGTQYF. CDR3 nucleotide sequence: TGTGCCAGCAGCCAGGGGACTGGGGGGACCCAGTACTTC.

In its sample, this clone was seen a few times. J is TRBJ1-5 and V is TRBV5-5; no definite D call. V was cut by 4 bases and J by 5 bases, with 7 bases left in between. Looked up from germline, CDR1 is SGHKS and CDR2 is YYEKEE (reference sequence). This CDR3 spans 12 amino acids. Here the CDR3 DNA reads TGTGCCAGCAGCGGTCAGGATCAGCCCCAGCATTTT. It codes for CASSGQDQPQHF.

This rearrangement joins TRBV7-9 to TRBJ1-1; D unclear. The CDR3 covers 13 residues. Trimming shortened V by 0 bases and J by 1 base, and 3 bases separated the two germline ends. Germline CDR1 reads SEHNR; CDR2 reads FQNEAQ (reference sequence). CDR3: CASSLAENTEAFF. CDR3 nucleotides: TGTGCCAGCAGCTTAGCGGAGAACACTGAAGCTTTCTTT.

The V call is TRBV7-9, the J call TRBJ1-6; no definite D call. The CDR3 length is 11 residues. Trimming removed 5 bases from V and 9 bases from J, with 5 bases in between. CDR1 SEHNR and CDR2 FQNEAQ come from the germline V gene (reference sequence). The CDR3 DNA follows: TGTGCCAGCAGCAATCCTTCACCCCTCCACTTT. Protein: CASSNPSPLHF.

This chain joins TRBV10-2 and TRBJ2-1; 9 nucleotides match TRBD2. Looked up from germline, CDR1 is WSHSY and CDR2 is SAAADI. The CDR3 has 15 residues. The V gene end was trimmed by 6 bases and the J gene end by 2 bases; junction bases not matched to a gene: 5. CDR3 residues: CASRIAGAPYNEQFF. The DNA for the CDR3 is TGCGCCAGCAGGATAGCGGGAGCCCCCTACAATGAGCAGTTCTTC.

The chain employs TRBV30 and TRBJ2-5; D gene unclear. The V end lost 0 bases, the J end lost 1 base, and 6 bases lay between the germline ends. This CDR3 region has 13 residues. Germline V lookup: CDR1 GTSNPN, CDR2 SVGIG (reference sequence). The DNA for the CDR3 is TGTGCCTGGAGTGTATTGGCCCAAGAGACCCAGTACTTC. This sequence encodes CAWSVLAQETQYF.

The CDR3 DNA sequence: TGTGCCAGCAGCCCCGGGCTTTATAATTCACCCCTCCACTTT. Translation: CASSPGLYNSPLHF. The V gene is TRBV6-5, the J gene TRBJ1-6; D is undetermined. The V end lost 6 bases, the J end lost 4 bases, and 10 bases lay between the germline ends. The CDR3 is made up of 14 amino acids. The germline V gene encodes CDR1 MNHEY and CDR2 SVGAGI.

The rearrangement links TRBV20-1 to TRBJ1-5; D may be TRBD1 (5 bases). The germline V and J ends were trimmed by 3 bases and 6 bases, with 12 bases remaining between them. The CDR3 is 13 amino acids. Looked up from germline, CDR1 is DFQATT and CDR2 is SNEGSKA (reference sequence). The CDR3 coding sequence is TGCAGTGCTAGTCCCAGGGAGGGTCAGCCCCAGCATTTT. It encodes CSASPREGQPQHF.

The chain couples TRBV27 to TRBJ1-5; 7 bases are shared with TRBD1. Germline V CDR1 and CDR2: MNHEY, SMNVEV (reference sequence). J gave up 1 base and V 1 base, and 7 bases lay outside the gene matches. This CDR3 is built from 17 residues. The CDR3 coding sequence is TGTGCCAGCAGTTTATTCGGGACAGCGGTGAGCAATCAGCCCCAGCATTTT. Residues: CASSLFGTAVSNQPQHF.

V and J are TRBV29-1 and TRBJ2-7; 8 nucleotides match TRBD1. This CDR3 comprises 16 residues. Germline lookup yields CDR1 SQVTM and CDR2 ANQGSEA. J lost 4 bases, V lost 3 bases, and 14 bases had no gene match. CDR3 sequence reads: CSVDGGGQGGVYEQYF. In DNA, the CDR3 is TGCAGCGTTGATGGAGGCGGACAGGGAGGTGTGTACGAGCAGTACTTC.

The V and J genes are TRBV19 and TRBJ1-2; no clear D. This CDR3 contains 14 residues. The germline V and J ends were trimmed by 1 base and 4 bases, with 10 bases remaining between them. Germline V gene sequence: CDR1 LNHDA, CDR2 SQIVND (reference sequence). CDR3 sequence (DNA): TGTGCCAGTAGTATAGTCCGGGCCGGCTATGGCTACACCTTC. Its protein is CASSIVRAGYGYTF.

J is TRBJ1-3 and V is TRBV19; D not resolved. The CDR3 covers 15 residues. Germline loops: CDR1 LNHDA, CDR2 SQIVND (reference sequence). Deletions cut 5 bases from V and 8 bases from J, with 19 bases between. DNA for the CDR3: TGTGCCAGTAGTCTTCCCCCGGGAAAATCGGACACCATATATTTT. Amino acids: CASSLPPGKSDTIYF.

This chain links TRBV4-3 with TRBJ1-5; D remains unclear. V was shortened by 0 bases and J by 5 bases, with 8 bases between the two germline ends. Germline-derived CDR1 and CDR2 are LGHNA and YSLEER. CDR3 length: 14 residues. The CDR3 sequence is CASSQDEGYQPQHF. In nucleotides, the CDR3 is TGCGCCAGCAGCCAAGATGAGGGATATCAGCCCCAGCATTTT.

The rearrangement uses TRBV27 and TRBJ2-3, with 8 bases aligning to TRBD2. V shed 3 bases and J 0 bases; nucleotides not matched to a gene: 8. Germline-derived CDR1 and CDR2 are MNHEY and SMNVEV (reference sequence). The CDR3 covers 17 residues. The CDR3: CASSLTSAGSSTDTQYF. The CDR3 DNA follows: TGTGCCAGCAGTTTGACTAGCGCGGGTTCTAGCACAGATACGCAGTATTTT.

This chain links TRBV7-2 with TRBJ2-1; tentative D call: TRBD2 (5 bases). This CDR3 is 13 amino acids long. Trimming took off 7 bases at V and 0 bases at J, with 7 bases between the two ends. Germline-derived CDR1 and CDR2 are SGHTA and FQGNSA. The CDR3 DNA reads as TGTGCCAGCACAGCGGACTCCTACAATGAGCAGTTCTTC. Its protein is CASTADSYNEQFF.

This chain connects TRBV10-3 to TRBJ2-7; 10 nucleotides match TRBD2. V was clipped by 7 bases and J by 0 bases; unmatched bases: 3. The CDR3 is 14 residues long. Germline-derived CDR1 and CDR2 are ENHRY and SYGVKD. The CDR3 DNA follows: TGTGCCATCAATGCTAGCGGGAGCTCCTACGAGCAGTACTTC. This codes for CAINASGSSYEQYF.

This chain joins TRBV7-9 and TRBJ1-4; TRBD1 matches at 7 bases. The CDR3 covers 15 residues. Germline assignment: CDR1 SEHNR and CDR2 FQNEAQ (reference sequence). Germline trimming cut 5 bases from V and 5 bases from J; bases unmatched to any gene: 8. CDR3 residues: CASSPRDSRNEKLFF. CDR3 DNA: TGTGCCAGCAGCCCCCGGGACAGCAGAAATGAAAAACTGTTTTTT.

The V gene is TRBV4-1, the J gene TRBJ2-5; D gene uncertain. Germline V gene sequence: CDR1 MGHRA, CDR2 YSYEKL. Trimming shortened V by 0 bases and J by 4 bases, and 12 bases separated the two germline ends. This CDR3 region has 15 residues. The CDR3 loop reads CASSQDPGRRETQYF. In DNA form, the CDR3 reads TGCGCCAGCAGCCAAGATCCCGGGCGGCGAGAGACCCAGTACTTC.

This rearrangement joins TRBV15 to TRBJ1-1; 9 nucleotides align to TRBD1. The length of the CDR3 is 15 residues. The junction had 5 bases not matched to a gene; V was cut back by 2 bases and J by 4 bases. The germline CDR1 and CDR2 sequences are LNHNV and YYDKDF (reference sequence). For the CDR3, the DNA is TGTGCCACCAGCAGACAGACAGGGGGGGGCACTGAAGCTTTCTTT. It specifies CATSRQTGGGTEAFF.

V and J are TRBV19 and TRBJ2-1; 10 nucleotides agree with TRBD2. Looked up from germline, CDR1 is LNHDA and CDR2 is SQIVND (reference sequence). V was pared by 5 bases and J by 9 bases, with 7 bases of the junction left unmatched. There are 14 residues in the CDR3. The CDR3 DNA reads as TGTGCCAGTAGTTTGGACCCTAGCGGGGGTGAGCAGTTCTTC. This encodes CASSLDPSGGEQFF.

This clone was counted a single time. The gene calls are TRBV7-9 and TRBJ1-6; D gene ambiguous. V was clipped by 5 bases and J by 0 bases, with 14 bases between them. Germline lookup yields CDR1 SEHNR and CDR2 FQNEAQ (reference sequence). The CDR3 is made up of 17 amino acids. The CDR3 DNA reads TGTGCCAGCAGCCTCTGGACCCTGAGCTCCTATAATTCACCCCTCCACTTT. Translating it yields CASSLWTLSSYNSPLHF.

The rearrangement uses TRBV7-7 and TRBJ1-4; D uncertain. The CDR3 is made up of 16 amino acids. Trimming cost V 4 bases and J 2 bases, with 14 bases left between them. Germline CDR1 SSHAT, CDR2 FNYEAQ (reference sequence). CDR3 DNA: TGTGCCAGCAGCTACGGTCCTCCGGGGACTAATGAAAAACTGTTTTTT. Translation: CASSYGPPGTNEKLFF.

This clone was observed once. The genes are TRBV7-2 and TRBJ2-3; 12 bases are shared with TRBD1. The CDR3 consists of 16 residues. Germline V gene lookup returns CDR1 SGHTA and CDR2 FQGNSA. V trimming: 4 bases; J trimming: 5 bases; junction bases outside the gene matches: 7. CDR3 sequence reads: CASSSPRDRGQDTQYF. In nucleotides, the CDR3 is TGTGCCAGCAGCTCCCCCCGGGACAGGGGGCAAGATACGCAGTATTTT.

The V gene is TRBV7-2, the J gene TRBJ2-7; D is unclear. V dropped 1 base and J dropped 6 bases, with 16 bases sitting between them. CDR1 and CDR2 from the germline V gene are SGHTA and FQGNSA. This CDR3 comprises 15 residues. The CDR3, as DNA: TGTGCCAGCAGCTTAGGTGGCTCCGGGTGGTTCGAGCAGTACTTC. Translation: CASSLGGSGWFEQYF.

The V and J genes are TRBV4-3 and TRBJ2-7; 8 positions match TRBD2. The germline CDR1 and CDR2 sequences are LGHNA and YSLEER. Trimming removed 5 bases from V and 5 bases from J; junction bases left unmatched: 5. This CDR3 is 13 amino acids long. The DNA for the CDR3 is TGCGCCAGCAGCGCCTCGGGGGGGGACGAGCAGTACTTC. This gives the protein CASSASGGDEQYF.

Here the CDR3 reads CASSFQAANTEAFF. DNA of the CDR3: TGTGCCAGCAGCTTTCAGGCAGCGAACACTGAAGCTTTCTTT. The chain recombines TRBV7-2 with TRBJ1-1; D uncertain. Germline CDR1 is SGHTA and CDR2 is FQGNSA. Trimming took off 3 bases at V and 1 base at J, with 9 bases between the two ends. CDR3 length: 14 residues.